The 31 T cell receptor beta chains below were found in one sample sequenced in a study of T cell responses to AZD1222 COVID-19 vaccine. Sequencing was performed with immunoSEQ multiplex PCR; in TCRdb, only in-frame clones are kept and a portion is missing. The data contain under 80,000 clones, about 85% of them seen just once; the ten biggest clones take up around 21%. The sequencing here drew on peripheral blood, taken on day 0 of AZD1222 vaccination. These receptors came from an adult in good health.

The CDR3: CASSGPGTVTLNTEAFF. The CDR3 nucleotides are TGTGCCAGCAGTGGCCCTGGGACAGTAACTTTGAACACTGAAGCTTTCTTT. This chain links TRBV6-2 or TRBV6-3 with TRBJ1-1; 7 bases agree with TRBD1. Germline CDR1 and CDR2: MNHEY and SVGEGT. Trimming at V came to 5 bases and at J to 0 bases, leaving 12 bases not matched to a gene. This CDR3 is built from 17 residues.

The chain uses TRBV4-1 and TRBJ1-3; 10 bases line up with TRBD1. Germline values: CDR1 MGHRA, CDR2 YSYEKL. V was clipped by 1 base and J by 2 bases; unmatched bases: 11. The CDR3 consists of 19 residues. CDR3 in DNA: TGCGCCAGCAGCCAAGGTTTAACGGACAGGGGGGCAACTGGAAACACCATATATTTT. It is translated as CASSQGLTDRGATGNTIYF.

This clone appeared a single time. The chain joins TRBV28 to TRBJ1-1; 7 bases fit TRBD1. The CDR3 sequence is 15 residues long. Germline V CDR1 and CDR2: MDHEN, SYDVKM. After removal of 1 base from V and 4 bases from J, the junction contained 6 bases not matched to a gene. The CDR3 nucleotides are TGTGCCAGCAGTTTATCGCCGACAGGGATCACTGAAGCTTTCTTT. Translating it yields CASSLSPTGITEAFF.

The table lists this clone with a few counts. The V call is TRBV5-1, the J call TRBJ1-1; no reliable D call. The germline V gene encodes CDR1 SGHRS and CDR2 YFSETQ. The ends were cut back, 2 bases at V and 6 bases at J, with 17 bases in the middle. The CDR3 has 15 residues. The CDR3: CASSFSGEVNAEAFF. The CDR3 DNA reads TGCGCCAGCAGCTTCTCTGGGGAGGTAAACGCTGAAGCTTTCTTT.

The chain carries TRBV7-2 and TRBJ1-1, with D tentatively TRBD1 (6 bases). The CDR3 is made up of 13 amino acids. CDR1 and CDR2 (germline): SGHTA, FQGNSA. Trimming took off 4 bases at V and 2 bases at J, with 8 bases between the two ends. The CDR3 region is CASSSDSNTEAFF. The CDR3 coding sequence is TGTGCCAGCAGCTCGGACAGTAACACTGAAGCTTTCTTT.

The CDR3 loop reads CASSLPGEETQYF. As DNA, the CDR3 is TGCGCCAGCAGCTTGCCAGGGGAAGAGACCCAGTACTTC. The V and J genes are TRBV5-1 and TRBJ2-5, with D possibly matching TRBD1 (6 bases). Germline V CDR1 and CDR2: SGHRS, YFSETQ. Deletions cut 1 base from V and 3 bases from J, with 7 bases between. The CDR3 totals 13 residues.

V gene TRBV28 combines with J gene TRBJ1-5; D is undetermined. The CDR3 length is 14 residues. The germline V and J ends were trimmed by 3 bases and 6 bases, with 12 bases remaining between them. The V gene's germline CDR1 is MDHEN and CDR2 SYDVKM. The CDR3 sequence is CASSFEEIGQPQHF. For the CDR3, the DNA is TGTGCCAGCAGTTTCGAGGAAATCGGTCAGCCCCAGCATTTT.

This chain uses TRBV30 with TRBJ2-5; a possible D gene is TRBD1 (6 bases). In germline, CDR1 is GTSNPN, CDR2 SVGIG (reference sequence). Deletions cut 0 bases from V and 5 bases from J, with 16 bases between. The CDR3 totals 15 residues. The CDR3 DNA reads TGTGCCTGGAGTGTAAAGGCCAGGGGTCGGGAGACCCAGTACTTC. It is translated as CAWSVKARGRETQYF.

This chain uses TRBV3-1 (or the pseudogene TRBV3-2) with TRBJ1-6; possibly TRBD1 for D (5 bases). V dropped 2 bases and J dropped 9 bases, with 8 bases sitting between them. CDR1 and CDR2 from the germline V gene are LGHDT and YNNKEL (reference sequence). This CDR3 comprises 13 residues. The CDR3 protein is CASSQTGVSPLHF. For the CDR3, the DNA is TGTGCCAGCAGCCAAACGGGGGTTTCACCCCTCCACTTT.

This clone was picked up one time. V is TRBV5-1 and J is TRBJ2-5; the match to TRBD1 covers 10 bases. The V segment lost 4 bases and the J segment 5 bases; nucleotides outside the gene matches: 8. This CDR3 has 15 amino acids. The germline V gene has CDR1 SGHRS and CDR2 YFSETQ. DNA for the CDR3: TGCGCCAGCAGCCCGGGGACAGGGGCCGAGGAGACCCAGTACTTC. This translates into CASSPGTGAEETQYF.

This clone was seen just once. The chain has TRBV7-8 and TRBJ1-2; TRBD1 matches at 10 bases. Looked up from germline, CDR1 is SGHVS and CDR2 is FQNEAQ. This CDR3 comprises 16 residues. V was pared by 4 bases and J by 7 bases, with 12 bases of the junction left unmatched. CDR3 DNA: TGTGCCAGCAGCTCTGGACAGGGGGTTGAAAGGGGTGGCTACACCTTC. It codes for CASSSGQGVERGGYTF. The whole variable domain, filled in from reference TRBV7-8 and TRBJ1-2, reads GAGVSQSPRYKVAKRGQDVALRCDPISGHVSLFWYQQALGQGPEFLTYFQNEAQLDKSGLPSDRFFAERPEGSVSTLKIQRTQQEDSAVYLCASSSGQGVERGGYTFGSGTRLTVV.

This clone was observed once. The V gene is TRBV9, the J gene TRBJ2-3; 7 bases are a match to TRBD2. Germline assignment: CDR1 SGDLS and CDR2 YYNGEE. V shed 1 base, J shed 6 bases, and the junction held 2 bases outside the gene matches. The length of the CDR3 is 13 residues. The CDR3 here is CASSVTSDDTQYF. Written as DNA, the CDR3 is TGTGCCAGCAGCGTAACTAGCGACGATACGCAGTATTTT.

This clone was seen a handful of times. A read error may account for a junction end that differs from germline. The chain has TRBV20-1 and TRBJ1-3; no definite D call. The germline CDR1 and CDR2 sequences are DFQATT and SNEGSKA (reference sequence). The CDR3 sequence is 8 residues long. The chain's CDR3 is CSAEGRGF. The DNA for the CDR3 is TGCAGCGCTGAAGGTCGGGGATTT.

The chain employs TRBV4-3 and TRBJ2-5, with 8 bases that match TRBD1. Germline CDR1 LGHNA, CDR2 YSLEER. This CDR3 contains 13 residues. Trimming at V came to 4 bases and at J to 4 bases, leaving 2 bases not matched to a gene. This chain's CDR3 is CASSPDRVETQYF. The CDR3 DNA follows: TGCGCCAGCAGCCCGGACAGGGTAGAGACCCAGTACTTC.

The chain links TRBV7-9 to TRBJ2-5, with D maybe TRBD1 (6 bases). Per germline, CDR1 SEHNR and CDR2 FQNEAQ (reference sequence). This CDR3 is built from 14 residues. Trimming shortened V by 5 bases and J by 3 bases, and 13 bases separated the two germline ends. As DNA, the CDR3 is TGTGCCAGCAGCCCAGACACAGGGAAAGAGACCCAGTACTTC. The encoded protein is CASSPDTGKETQYF.

V gene TRBV7-9 combines with J gene TRBJ2-2; D is unresolved. V gave up 3 bases and J gave up 9 bases, with 5 bases separating them. This CDR3 spans 11 amino acids. Germline CDR1 is SEHNR and CDR2 is FQNEAQ (reference sequence). The CDR3 nucleotides are TGTGCCAGCAGCTTCGCTCGGGAGCTGTTTTTT. Translating gives CASSFARELFF.

V gene TRBV30 combines with J gene TRBJ1-1; D call uncertain. Trimming took off 3 bases at V and 5 bases at J, with 13 bases between the two ends. Germline V gene lookup returns CDR1 GTSNPN and CDR2 SVGIG (reference sequence). CDR3 length equals 13 residues. The CDR3 reads CAWRAGFGTEAFF. The CDR3 DNA reads as TGTGCCTGGAGGGCTGGGTTTGGAACTGAAGCTTTCTTT.

The V gene is TRBV19, the J gene TRBJ1-4, with D uncertain. Trimming took 2 bases from V and 0 from J, leaving 7 bases between them. The CDR3 sequence is 15 residues long. The germline CDR1 and CDR2 sequences are LNHDA and SQIVND (reference sequence). The CDR3 nucleotides read TGTGCCAGTAGTATAAGGTGGACAACTAATGAAAAACTGTTTTTT. This translates into CASSIRWTTNEKLFF.

The gene calls are TRBV7-8 and TRBJ1-3; no clear D. The CDR3 is made up of 14 amino acids. Germline CDR1 is SGHVS and CDR2 is FQNEAQ. The ends were cut back, 0 bases at V and 8 bases at J, with 11 bases in the middle. The CDR3 nucleotides read TGTGCCAGCAGCTTAGCGGGCAGCGGTTACACCATATATTTT. It codes for CASSLAGSGYTIYF.

The gene calls are TRBV7-2 and TRBJ1-5; 7 bases line up with TRBD1. J lost 3 bases, V lost 5 bases, and 4 bases had no gene match. Germline CDR1 reads SGHTA; CDR2 reads FQGNSA. This CDR3 contains 14 residues. DNA for the CDR3: TGTGCCAGCAGCGCCACAGGGGTCAATCAGCCCCAGCATTTT. This translates into CASSATGVNQPQHF.

V usage is TRBV19 and J usage is TRBJ1-3; D is uncertain. The germline V and J ends were trimmed by 3 bases and 1 base, with 10 bases remaining between them. The CDR3 has 15 residues. Per the germline V gene, CDR1 is LNHDA and CDR2 is SQIVND (reference sequence). For the CDR3, the DNA is TGTGCCAGTAGTATTTTTGACGGTTCTGGAAACACCATATATTTT. Its translation: CASSIFDGSGNTIYF.

This clone appeared a few times. This chain uses TRBV11-2 with TRBJ2-3, with D tentatively TRBD1 or TRBD2 (5 bases each). The CDR3 length is 15 residues. In germline, CDR1 is SGHAT, CDR2 FQNNGV. Trimming pared 0 bases from V and 4 bases from J, leaving 11 bases between. CDR3 bases: TGTGCCAGCAGCTTAGATGGTAGGGGACCAGATACGCAGTATTTT. Its protein product is CASSLDGRGPDTQYF.

The chain links TRBV27 to TRBJ1-5; 8 bases are shared with TRBD1. The CDR3 contains 14 residues. Trimming cost V 9 bases and J 2 bases; bases outside gene matches: 6. Germline V gives CDR1 MNHEY, CDR2 SMNVEV (reference sequence). The DNA of the CDR3 is TGTGCCAGTCAGGACAGGGAAGGCAATCAGCCCCAGCATTTT. Translated, it gives CASQDREGNQPQHF.

This rearrangement joins TRBV30 to TRBJ1-5; 7 nucleotides align to TRBD1. Germline CDR1 and CDR2: GTSNPN and SVGIG (reference sequence). V lost 1 base to trimming and J lost 2 bases; unmatched junction nucleotides: 5. The CDR3 loop spans 15 amino acids. The CDR3, as DNA: TGTGCCTGGAGTGGACAGGGTGTTGGCAATCAGCCCCAGCATTTT. It is translated as CAWSGQGVGNQPQHF.

This clone came up a few times. This chain connects TRBV3-1 (or the pseudogene TRBV3-2) to TRBJ1-1; D is ambiguous. This CDR3 is 15 amino acids long. Germline CDR1 reads LGHDT; CDR2 reads YNNKEL (reference sequence). Trimming took off 5 bases at V and 0 bases at J, with 13 bases between the two ends. The CDR3 is CASSGEVGVNTEAFF. CDR3 coding DNA: TGTGCCAGCAGCGGAGAGGTTGGGGTGAACACTGAAGCTTTCTTT.

This clone is a singleton in its sample. DNA for the CDR3: TGCGCCAGCAGCTTGGGCGGAAGGGCTTTCTTT. Amino acid sequence: CASSLGGRAFF. The J gene is TRBJ1-1, the V gene TRBV5-1; no firm D call. Germline CDR1 reads SGHRS; CDR2 reads YFSETQ. This CDR3 region has 11 residues. Trimming removed 0 bases from V and 11 bases from J, with 8 bases in between. Full variable domain (missing parts from reference TRBV5-1 and TRBJ1-1): KAGVTQTPRYLIKTRGQQVTLSCSPISGHRSVSWYQQTPGQGLQFLFEYFSETQRNKGNFPGRFSGRQFSNSRSEMNVSTLELGDSALYLCASSLGGRAFFGQGTRLTVV.

This chain connects TRBV30 to TRBJ1-5; D ambiguous. Germline loops: CDR1 GTSNPN, CDR2 SVGIG (reference sequence). The V and J ends lost 1 base and 10 bases respectively, with 14 bases between them. The CDR3 is made up of 13 amino acids. The CDR3 DNA sequence: TGTGCCTGGAGTGACCTGGAGATCAGCCCCCAGCATTTT. This translates into CAWSDLEISPQHF.

V usage is TRBV7-2 and J usage is TRBJ1-6; 8 bases agree with TRBD1. Looked up from germline, CDR1 is SGHTA and CDR2 is FQGNSA. The trim removed 3 bases at V and 9 bases at J, leaving 4 bases unmatched. The CDR3 contains 14 residues. The CDR3 sequence: CASSFGQGGSPLHF. CDR3 nucleotides: TGTGCCAGCAGCTTTGGACAGGGAGGTTCACCCCTCCACTTT.

In this sample, this clone turned up once. V and J are TRBV5-4 and TRBJ2-3; the D gene is possibly TRBD2 (5 bases). V lost 0 bases and J 1 base, leaving 6 bases between the germline ends. CDR3 size: 14 residues. Germline values: CDR1 SGHNT, CDR2 YYREEE (reference sequence). The CDR3 DNA is TGTGCCAGCAGCTTGGAGCGGCGCACAGATACGCAGTATTTT. This encodes CASSLERRTDTQYF.

The J gene is TRBJ2-3, the V gene TRBV5-1; D not certain. The V end was cut by 1 base, the J end by 5 bases, with 14 bases between. This CDR3 region has 15 residues. Germline CDR1 and CDR2: SGHRS and YFSETQ. DNA for the CDR3: TGCGCCAGCAGCTTGAGTCCTCCAAAAGGAGATACGCAGTATTTT. Translating gives CASSLSPPKGDTQYF.

The chain has TRBV18 and TRBJ2-2; no clear D. The germline V gene encodes CDR1 KGHSH and CDR2 LQKENI. Trimming shortened V by 0 bases and J by 7 bases, and 12 bases separated the two germline ends. CDR3 size: 15 residues. DNA of the CDR3: TGTGCCAGCTCACCACCTGTGGGCGCCTTCGGGGAGCTGTTTTTT. It yields the protein CASSPPVGAFGELFF.